This T cell receptor (beta chain) derives from a study of blood T cell repertoires in COVID-19. Turning to the study itself: The samples span acute and convalescent COVID-19 from the United States, Italy and Spain.

Germline V gives CDR1 SNHLY, CDR2 FYNNEI. V was pared by 7 bases and J by 3 bases, with 10 bases between. The CDR3 loop spans 12 amino acids. In the original processing: For nucleated cells, counts were estimated from reference gene primer amplification. The assay was immunoSEQ multiplex PCR, and TCRdb's table has in-frame clones only and misses some. The DNA was the basis for D and trimming; V, J and clone size are from that table. The table records hundreds of thousands of clones, approximately 90% of them present only once. This clone was detected only a few times. Sequencing input: PBMCs or T cells enriched from blood (not recorded which). The rearrangement joins TRBV2 to TRBJ2-7; maybe TRBD2 (6 bases). The clonotype originates from a woman between 18 and 29 years old who had recovered from COVID-19. CDR3 protein: CASTPGDYEQYF. CDR3 DNA: TGTGCCAGCACTCCGGGGGACTACGAGCAGTACTTC.